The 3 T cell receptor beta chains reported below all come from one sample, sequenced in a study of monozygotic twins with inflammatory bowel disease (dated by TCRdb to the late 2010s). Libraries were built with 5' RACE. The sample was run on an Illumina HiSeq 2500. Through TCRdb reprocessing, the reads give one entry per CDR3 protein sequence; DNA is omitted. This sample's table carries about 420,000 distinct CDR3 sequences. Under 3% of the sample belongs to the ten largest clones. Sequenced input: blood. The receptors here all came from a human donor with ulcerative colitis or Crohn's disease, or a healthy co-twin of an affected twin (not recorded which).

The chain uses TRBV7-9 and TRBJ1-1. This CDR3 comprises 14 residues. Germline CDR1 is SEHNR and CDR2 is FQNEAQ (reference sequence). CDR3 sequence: CASRVPGRDTEAFF. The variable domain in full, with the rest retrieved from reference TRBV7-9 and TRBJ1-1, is DTGVSQNPRHKITKRGQNVTFRCDPISEHNRLYWYRQTLGQGPEFLTYFQNEAQLEKSRLLSDRFSAERPKGSFSTLEIQRTEQGDSAMYLCASRVPGRDTEAFFGQGTRLTVV.

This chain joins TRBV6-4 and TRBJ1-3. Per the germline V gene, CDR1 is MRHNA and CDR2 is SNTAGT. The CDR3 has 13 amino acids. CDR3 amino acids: CADLQSSGNTIYF.

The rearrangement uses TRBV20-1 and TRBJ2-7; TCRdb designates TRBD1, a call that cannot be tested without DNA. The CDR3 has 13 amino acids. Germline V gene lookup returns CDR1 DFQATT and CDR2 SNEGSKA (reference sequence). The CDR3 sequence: CSASGQILYEQYF.